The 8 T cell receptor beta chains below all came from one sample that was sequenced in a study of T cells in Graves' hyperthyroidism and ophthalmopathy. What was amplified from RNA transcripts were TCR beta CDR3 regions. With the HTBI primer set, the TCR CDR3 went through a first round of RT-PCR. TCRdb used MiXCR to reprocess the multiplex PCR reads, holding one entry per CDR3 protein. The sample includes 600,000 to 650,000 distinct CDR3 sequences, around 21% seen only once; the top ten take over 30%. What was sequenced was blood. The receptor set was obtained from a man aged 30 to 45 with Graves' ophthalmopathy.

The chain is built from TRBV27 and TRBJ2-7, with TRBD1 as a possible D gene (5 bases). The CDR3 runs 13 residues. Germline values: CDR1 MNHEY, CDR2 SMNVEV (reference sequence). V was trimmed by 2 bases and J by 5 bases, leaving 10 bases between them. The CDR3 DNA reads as TGTGCCAGCAGTTTAAGGGGTCCGGACGAGCAGTACTTC. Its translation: CASSLRGPDEQYF.

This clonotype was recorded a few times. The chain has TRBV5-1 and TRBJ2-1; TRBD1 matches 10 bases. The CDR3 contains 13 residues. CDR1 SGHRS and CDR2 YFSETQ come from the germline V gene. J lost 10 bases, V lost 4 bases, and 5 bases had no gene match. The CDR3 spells CASSRTGGQEQFF. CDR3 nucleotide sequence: TGCGCCAGCAGCCGGACAGGGGGACAAGAGCAGTTCTTC. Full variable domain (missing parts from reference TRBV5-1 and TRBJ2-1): KAGVTQTPRYLIKTRGQQVTLSCSPISGHRSVSWYQQTPGQGLQFLFEYFSETQRNKGNFPGRFSGRQFSNSRSEMNVSTLELGDSALYLCASSRTGGQEQFFGPGTRLTVL.

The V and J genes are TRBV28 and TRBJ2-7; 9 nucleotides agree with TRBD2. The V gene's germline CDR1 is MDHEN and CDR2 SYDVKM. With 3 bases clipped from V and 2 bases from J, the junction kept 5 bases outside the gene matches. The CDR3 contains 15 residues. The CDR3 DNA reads TGTGCCAGCAGTTTCATAGCGGGAGAAACCTACGAGCAGTACTTC. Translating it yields CASSFIAGETYEQYF. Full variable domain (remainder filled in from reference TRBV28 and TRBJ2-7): DVKVTQSSRYLVKRTGEKVFLECVQDMDHENMFWYRQDPGLGLRLIYFSYDVKMKEKGDIPEGYSVSREKKERFSLILESASTNQTSMYLCASSFIAGETYEQYFGPGTRLTVT.

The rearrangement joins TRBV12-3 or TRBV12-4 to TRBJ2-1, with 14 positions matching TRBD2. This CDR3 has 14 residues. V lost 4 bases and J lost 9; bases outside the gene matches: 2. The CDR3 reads CASSWTSGRSEQFF. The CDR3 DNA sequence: TGTGCCAGCAGTTGGACTAGCGGGAGGAGTGAGCAGTTCTTC.

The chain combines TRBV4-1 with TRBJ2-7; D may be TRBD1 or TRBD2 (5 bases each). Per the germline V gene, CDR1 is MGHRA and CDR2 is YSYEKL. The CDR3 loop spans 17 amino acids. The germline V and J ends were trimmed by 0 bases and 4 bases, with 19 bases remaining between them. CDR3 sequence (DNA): TGCGCCAGCAGCCAAGAGTTCGTAGGGGACGTGGGTTACGAGCAGTACTTC. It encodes CASSQEFVGDVGYEQYF.

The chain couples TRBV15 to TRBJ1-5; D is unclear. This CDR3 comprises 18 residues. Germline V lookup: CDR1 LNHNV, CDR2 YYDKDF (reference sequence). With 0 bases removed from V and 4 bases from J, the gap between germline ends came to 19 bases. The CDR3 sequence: CATSREIRSLPINQPQHF. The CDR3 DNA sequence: TGTGCCACCAGCAGAGAAATTCGGTCCCTTCCGATTAATCAGCCCCAGCATTTT. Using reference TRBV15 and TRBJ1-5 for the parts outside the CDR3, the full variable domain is DAMVIQNPRYQVTQFGKPVTLSCSQTLNHNVMYWYQQKSSQAPKLLFHYYDKDFNNEADTPDNFQSRRPNTSFCFLDIRSPGLGDTAMYLCATSREIRSLPINQPQHFGDGTRLSIL.

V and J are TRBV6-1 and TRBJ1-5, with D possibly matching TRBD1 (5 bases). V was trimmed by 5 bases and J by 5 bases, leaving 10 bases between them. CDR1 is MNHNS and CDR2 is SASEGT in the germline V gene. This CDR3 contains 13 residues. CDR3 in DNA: TGTGCCAGCAGTTGGGGGACTCATCAGCCCCAGCATTTT. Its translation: CASSWGTHQPQHF.

The CDR3 nucleotides are TGTGCCAGCAGCCAAGATCTCGGCGGGACCCTCCACTTT. It encodes CASSQDLGGTLHF. The rearrangement joins TRBV14 to TRBJ1-6; D unclear. Trimming removed 0 bases from V and 14 bases from J, with 11 bases in between. The CDR3 runs 13 residues. In germline, CDR1 is SGHDN, CDR2 FVKESK.